The sample holds many counts of the clone carrying this TCR beta chain. The target antigen is unknown. Trimming left V 0 bases short and J 2 bases short, with 8 bases between. Germline V lookup: CDR1 LGHDT, CDR2 YNNKEL (reference sequence). The CDR3 extends over 14 amino acids. The data were obtained in a study of T-cell reconstitution after alpha-beta-depleted transplantation in children. Preparation of the TCRbeta library used unique molecular identifiers. One entry per CDR3 protein, called by TCRdb with MiXCR from the PCR reads. The table shows around 200,000 distinct CDR3 sequences, with roughly 10% occurring only once. General observations from the study: There were reportedly several hundred expanded graft clones from which alpha-beta T cells came about two months after transplant. T-cell counts and diversity at one year post-transplant came mainly from newly produced T cells. Surviving recipient cells, namely T cells and thymic progenitors, were the source of high day-60 TCRbeta diversity in some patients.

The chain is built from TRBV3-1 and TRBJ2-7; D unresolved. The specimen comprised PBMCs, sampled before TCRalphabeta/CD19-depleted stem cell transplant. The receptor's source is a child younger than two with acute myeloid leukemia, due to receive a stem cell transplant. CDR3: CASSQDPATYEQYF. CDR3 DNA sequence: TGTGCCAGCAGCCAAGATCCGGCTACCTACGAGCAGTACTTC.